This T cell receptor beta chain was captured by sequencing in a study of cytomegalovirus exposure and HLA in healthy donors. At the level of the study: Among several hundred genotyped donors, about 85% fell in the Caucasian-associated ancestry cluster.

Primers included in the PCR were 60 Vbeta and 13 Jbeta primers. The repertoire was sequenced with immunoSEQ multiplex PCR; TCRdb's copy has only in-frame clones and lacks some. The data contain about 140,000 clones, around three quarters of them seen just once; the ten biggest clones take up approximately 1%. Regarding donors, all were healthy bone marrow donors. Sequenced input: PBMCs. The clonotype was recovered from a man aged 18-30 years in good health and CMV-seronegative.

The CDR3 protein is CASSYTTDPSGGYTF. Here the CDR3 DNA reads TGTGCCAGCAGTTACACTACTGACCCGTCGGGAGGCTACACCTTC. This chain links TRBV6-5 with TRBJ1-2; the D is unclear. The V and J ends lost 2 bases and 8 bases respectively, with 18 bases between them. The CDR3 sequence is 15 residues long. CDR1 is MNHEY, CDR2 SVGAGI, per germline.